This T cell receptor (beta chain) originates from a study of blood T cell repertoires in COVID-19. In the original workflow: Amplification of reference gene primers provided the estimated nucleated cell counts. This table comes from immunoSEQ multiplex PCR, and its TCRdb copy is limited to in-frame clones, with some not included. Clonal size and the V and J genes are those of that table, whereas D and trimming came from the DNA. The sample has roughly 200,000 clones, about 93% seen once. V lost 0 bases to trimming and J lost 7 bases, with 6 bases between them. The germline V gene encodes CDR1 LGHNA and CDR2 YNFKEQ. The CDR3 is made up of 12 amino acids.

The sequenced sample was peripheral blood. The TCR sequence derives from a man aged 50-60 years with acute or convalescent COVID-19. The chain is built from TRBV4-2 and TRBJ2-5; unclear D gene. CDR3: CASSQESGTQYF. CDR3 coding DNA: TGTGCCAGCAGCCAAGAATCAGGGACCCAGTACTTC.